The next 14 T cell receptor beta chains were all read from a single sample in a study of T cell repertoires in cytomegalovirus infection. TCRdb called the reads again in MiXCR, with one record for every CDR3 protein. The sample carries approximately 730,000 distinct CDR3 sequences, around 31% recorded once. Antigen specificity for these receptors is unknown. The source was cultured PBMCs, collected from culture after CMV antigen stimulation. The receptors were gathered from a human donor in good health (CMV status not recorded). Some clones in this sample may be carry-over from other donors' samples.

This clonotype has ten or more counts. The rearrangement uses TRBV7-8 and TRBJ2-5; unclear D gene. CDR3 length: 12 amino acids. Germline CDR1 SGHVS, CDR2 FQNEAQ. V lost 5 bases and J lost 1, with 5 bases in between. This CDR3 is CASSHAQETQYF. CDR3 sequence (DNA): TGTGCCAGCAGCCATGCCCAAGAGACCCAGTACTTC.

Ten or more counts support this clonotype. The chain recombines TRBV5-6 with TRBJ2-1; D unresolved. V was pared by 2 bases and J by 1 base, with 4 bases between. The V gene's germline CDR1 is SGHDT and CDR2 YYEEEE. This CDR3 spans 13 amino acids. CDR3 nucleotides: TGTGCCAGCAGCTTCGGATCCTACAATGAGCAGTTCTTC. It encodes CASSFGSYNEQFF.

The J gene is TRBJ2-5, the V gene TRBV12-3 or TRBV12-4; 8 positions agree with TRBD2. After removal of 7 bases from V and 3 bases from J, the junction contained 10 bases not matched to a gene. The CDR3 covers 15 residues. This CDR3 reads CASNRGGAGEETQYF. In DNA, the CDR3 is TGTGCCAGCAACCGGGGGGGAGCGGGAGAAGAGACCCAGTACTTC.

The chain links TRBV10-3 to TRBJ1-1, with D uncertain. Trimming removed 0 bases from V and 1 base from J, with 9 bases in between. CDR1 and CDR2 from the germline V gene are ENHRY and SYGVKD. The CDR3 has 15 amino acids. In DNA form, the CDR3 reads TGTGCCATCAGTGAGTCCCACGGTCCGAACACTGAAGCTTTCTTT. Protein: CAISESHGPNTEAFF.

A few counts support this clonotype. DNA of the CDR3: TGTGCCAGCAGTTTTTGGACTAGCGGGAAAGGCGATACGCAGTATTTT. This sequence encodes CASSFWTSGKGDTQYF. V is TRBV6-8 and J is TRBJ2-3, with 12 bases that match TRBD2. The CDR3 has 16 residues. The V gene end was trimmed by 4 bases and the J gene end by 6 bases; junction bases not matched to a gene: 8. Germline CDR1 and CDR2: MNHGY and SAAAGT.

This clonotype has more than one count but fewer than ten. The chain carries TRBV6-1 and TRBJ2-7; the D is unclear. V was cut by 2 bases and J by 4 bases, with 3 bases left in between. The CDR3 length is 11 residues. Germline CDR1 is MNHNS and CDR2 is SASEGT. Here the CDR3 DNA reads TGTGCCAGCAGTGAAAGGTACGAGCAGTACTTC. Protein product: CASSERYEQYF.

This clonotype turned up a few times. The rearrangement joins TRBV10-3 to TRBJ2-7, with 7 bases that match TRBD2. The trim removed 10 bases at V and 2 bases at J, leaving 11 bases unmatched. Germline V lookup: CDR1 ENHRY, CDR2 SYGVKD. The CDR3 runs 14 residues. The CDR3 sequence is CASNPSGPPYEQYF. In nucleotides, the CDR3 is TGTGCCAGCAACCCTAGCGGTCCCCCCTACGAGCAGTACTTC.

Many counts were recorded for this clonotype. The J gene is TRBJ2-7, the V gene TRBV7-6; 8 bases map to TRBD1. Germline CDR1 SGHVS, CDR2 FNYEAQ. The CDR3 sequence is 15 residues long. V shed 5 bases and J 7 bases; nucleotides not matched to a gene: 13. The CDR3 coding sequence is TGTGCCAGCAGCCAAACGACAGGGGCGGGGAAAGAGCAGTACTTC. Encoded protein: CASSQTTGAGKEQYF.

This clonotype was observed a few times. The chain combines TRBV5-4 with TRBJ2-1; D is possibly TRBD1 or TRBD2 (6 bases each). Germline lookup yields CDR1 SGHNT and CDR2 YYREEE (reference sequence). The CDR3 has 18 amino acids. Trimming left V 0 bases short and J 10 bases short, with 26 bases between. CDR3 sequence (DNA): TGTGCCAGCAGCTTGGAGATAGGAGGGGGGCTTGCCGGGAAGGAGCAGTTCTTC. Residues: CASSLEIGGGLAGKEQFF.

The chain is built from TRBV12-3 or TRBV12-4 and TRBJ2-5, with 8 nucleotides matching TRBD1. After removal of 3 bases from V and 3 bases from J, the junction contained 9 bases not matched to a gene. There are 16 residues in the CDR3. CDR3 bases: TGTGCCAGCAGTTTCGAGCGGACAGGGTTGAAAGAGACCCAGTACTTC. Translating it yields CASSFERTGLKETQYF.

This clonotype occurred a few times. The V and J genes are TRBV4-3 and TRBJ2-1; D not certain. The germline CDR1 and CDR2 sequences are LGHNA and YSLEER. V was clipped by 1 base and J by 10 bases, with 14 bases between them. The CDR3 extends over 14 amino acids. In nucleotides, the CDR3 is TGCGCCAGCAGCCAAGTTCTGTTCCTTGGGGAGCAGTTCTTC. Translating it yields CASSQVLFLGEQFF.

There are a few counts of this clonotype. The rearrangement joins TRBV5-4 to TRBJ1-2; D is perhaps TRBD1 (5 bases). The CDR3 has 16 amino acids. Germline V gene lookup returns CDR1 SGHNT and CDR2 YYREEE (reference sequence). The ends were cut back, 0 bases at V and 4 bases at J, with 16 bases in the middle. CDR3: CASSLAFQGKLYGYTF. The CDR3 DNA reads TGTGCCAGCAGCTTGGCGTTTCAGGGTAAACTCTATGGCTACACCTTC.

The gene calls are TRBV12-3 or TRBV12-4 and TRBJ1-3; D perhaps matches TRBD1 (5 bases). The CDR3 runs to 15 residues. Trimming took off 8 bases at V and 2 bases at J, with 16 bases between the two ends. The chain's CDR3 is CASLLSGLPGNTIYF. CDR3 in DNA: TGTGCCAGCTTGCTTTCGGGGCTGCCTGGAAACACCATATATTTT.

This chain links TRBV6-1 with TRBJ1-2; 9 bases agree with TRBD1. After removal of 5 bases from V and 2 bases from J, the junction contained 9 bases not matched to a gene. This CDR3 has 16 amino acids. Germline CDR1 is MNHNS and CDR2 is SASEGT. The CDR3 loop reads CASSYQNRGRNYGYTF. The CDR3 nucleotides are TGTGCCAGCAGTTATCAAAACAGGGGGCGGAACTATGGCTACACCTTC.